These 22 T cell receptor beta chains were all obtained from the same sample, sequenced in a study of CD8 T cells in ankylosing spondylitis. TCRdb reprocessed the 5' RACE reads via MiXCR and lists one record per CDR3 protein. Of 290,000 or so distinct CDR3 sequences listed, around 20% were seen once; the top ten hold about 3.5%. Material: blood, either unsorted or a sorted T cell fraction (not recorded which). The receptor source for this set is a female donor with ankylosing spondylitis or in good health (not recorded which).

V gene TRBV5-5 combines with J gene TRBJ2-4, with 8 bases that match TRBD2. The V gene's germline CDR1 is SGHKS and CDR2 YYEKEE (reference sequence). The CDR3 has 16 amino acids. With 1 base clipped from V and 0 bases from J, the junction kept 3 bases outside the gene matches. CDR3 in amino acids: CASSLSGGLAKNIQYF. CDR3 coding DNA: TGTGCCAGCAGCTTGTCGGGGGGGTTAGCCAAAAACATTCAGTACTTC.

The chain joins TRBV6-1 to TRBJ2-7; 8 nucleotides line up with TRBD2. The CDR3 totals 14 residues. Unmatched junction bases numbered 4, after V lost 6 bases and J lost 0 bases. The germline V gene encodes CDR1 MNHNS and CDR2 SASEGT. CDR3: CASSGLAGSYEQYF. CDR3 sequence (DNA): TGTGCCAGCAGCGGACTAGCCGGCTCCTACGAGCAGTACTTC.

This clonotype was detected only a few times. The chain combines TRBV20-1 with TRBJ2-3; TRBD1 aligns across 7 bases. CDR1 and CDR2 (germline): DFQATT, SNEGSKA (reference sequence). This CDR3 has 16 amino acids. V was pared by 5 bases and J by 0 bases, with 11 bases of the junction left unmatched. CDR3 sequence: CSAQVNAGGSTDTQYF. CDR3 sequence (DNA): TGCAGTGCTCAAGTAAACGCAGGGGGAAGCACAGATACGCAGTATTTT.

This clonotype was counted only a few times. The V and J genes are TRBV7-9 and TRBJ2-7; D is unclear. CDR1 and CDR2 from the germline V gene are SEHNR and FQNEAQ (reference sequence). The CDR3 sequence is 13 residues long. Trimming removed 3 bases at V and 7 bases at J, with 13 bases between. Here the CDR3 reads CASSLADPWEQYF. In DNA, the CDR3 is TGTGCCAGCAGCTTGGCAGACCCCTGGGAGCAGTACTTC.

The chain uses TRBV5-1 and TRBJ1-1; D is ambiguous. The V end lost 2 bases, the J end lost 1 base, and 9 bases lay between the germline ends. This CDR3 has 14 amino acids. CDR1 and CDR2 from the germline V gene are SGHRS and YFSETQ. The CDR3 DNA sequence: TGCGCCAGCAGCTTCTACGGGGAGAACACTGAAGCTTTCTTT. Amino acids: CASSFYGENTEAFF.

This sequence joins TRBV20-1 and TRBJ2-7; the D call may be TRBD1 or TRBD2 (5 bases each). Germline CDR1 is DFQATT and CDR2 is SNEGSKA (reference sequence). The CDR3 is 15 amino acids. V shed 0 bases and J shed 5 bases, with 17 bases lying between them. This CDR3 reads CSARDGGGGPNEQYF. The CDR3 DNA reads as TGCAGTGCTAGAGATGGGGGTGGAGGCCCCAACGAGCAGTACTTC.

V gene TRBV6-2 or TRBV6-3 combines with J gene TRBJ2-5; tentatively, D is TRBD1 or TRBD2 (5 bases each). The germline gives CDR1 MNHEY, CDR2 SVGEGT. The CDR3 extends over 12 amino acids. V shed 7 bases and J shed 8 bases, with 14 bases lying between them. CDR3 sequence reads: CASTTRDRTQYF. Here the CDR3 DNA reads TGTGCCAGCACCACGAGGGACCGAACCCAGTACTTC.

The rearrangement joins TRBV7-9 to TRBJ2-5; 8 positions match TRBD2. There are 17 residues in the CDR3. In germline, CDR1 is SEHNR, CDR2 FQNEAQ (reference sequence). V was pared by 1 base and J by 1 base, with 8 bases of the junction left unmatched. The CDR3 protein is CASSLGALADLQETQYF. The CDR3 region has the DNA TGTGCCAGCAGCTTAGGGGCACTAGCGGACCTCCAAGAGACCCAGTACTTC. Combining the CDR3 with reference TRBV7-9 and TRBJ2-5 gives the whole variable domain DTGVSQNPRHKITKRGQNVTFRCDPISEHNRLYWYRQTLGQGPEFLTYFQNEAQLEKSRLLSDRFSAERPKGSFSTLEIQRTEQGDSAMYLCASSLGALADLQETQYFGPGTRLLVL.

The chain uses TRBV28 and TRBJ1-2; 7 bases map to TRBD1. V lost 6 bases and J lost 4; bases outside the gene matches: 17. Per the germline V gene, CDR1 is MDHEN and CDR2 is SYDVKM. CDR3 length: 17 residues. The DNA of the CDR3 is TGTGCCAGCAGCCCGCCCTCCGGGGACAGTCTCCTCTATGGCTACACCTTC. Translating it yields CASSPPSGDSLLYGYTF.

The sample holds many counts of this clonotype. The chain links TRBV20-1 to TRBJ1-2; D is unresolved. The germline V gene encodes CDR1 DFQATT and CDR2 SNEGSKA (reference sequence). V shed 1 base and J shed 2 bases, with 5 bases lying between them. The CDR3 length is 12 residues. The CDR3 spells CSARADNYGYTF. CDR3 nucleotide sequence: TGCAGTGCTAGAGCGGACAACTATGGCTACACCTTC.

This clonotype was recorded a few times. J is TRBJ2-5 and V is TRBV12-3 or TRBV12-4; D is perhaps TRBD2 (5 bases). V was trimmed by 5 bases and J by 3 bases, leaving 16 bases between them. The CDR3 contains 15 residues. CDR3 in amino acids: CASSPETLGEETQYF. The DNA of the CDR3 is TGTGCCAGCAGTCCAGAGACCCTCGGGGAAGAGACCCAGTACTTC.

The J gene is TRBJ2-5, the V gene TRBV20-1; D unresolved. Germline V gene data show CDR1 as DFQATT and CDR2 as SNEGSKA (reference sequence). The CDR3 has 13 amino acids. V lost 2 bases and J lost 2, with 9 bases in between. CDR3: CSARNSLQETQYF. CDR3 coding DNA: TGCAGTGCTAGAAATAGCCTACAAGAGACCCAGTACTTC.

The chain links TRBV11-2 to TRBJ2-5; D ambiguous. The CDR3 contains 13 residues. In germline, CDR1 is SGHAT, CDR2 FQNNGV. V lost 0 bases to trimming and J lost 5 bases, with 7 bases between them. CDR3 in DNA: TGTGCCAGCAGCTTAGAGGATGGGGAGACCCAGTACTTC. Amino acid sequence: CASSLEDGETQYF. Combining the CDR3 with reference TRBV11-2 and TRBJ2-5 gives the whole variable domain EAGVAQSPRYKIIEKRQSVAFWCNPISGHATLYWYQQILGQGPKLLIQFQNNGVVDDSQLPKDRFSAERLKGVDSTLKIQPAKLEDSAVYLCASSLEDGETQYFGPGTRLLVL.

The table lists this clonotype with many counts. The chain couples TRBV20-1 to TRBJ2-7; D might be TRBD1 (6 bases). Germline-derived CDR1 and CDR2 are DFQATT and SNEGSKA (reference sequence). The CDR3 is 13 residues long. Trimming cost V 5 bases and J 3 bases, with 14 bases left between them. DNA for the CDR3: TGCAGTGCTGAATGGCAGGGGAACTACGAGCAGTACTTC. The encoded protein is CSAEWQGNYEQYF.

This clonotype was counted only a few times. The chain links TRBV12-3 or TRBV12-4 to TRBJ1-2, with D unresolved. This CDR3 is 15 amino acids long. The V gene lost 3 bases and the J gene lost 8 bases, with 19 bases spanning the gap. In DNA, the CDR3 is TGTGCCAGCAGTTTGCCCCGCCCCAGTCAGGAGGGCTACACCTTC. Encoded protein: CASSLPRPSQEGYTF.

The chain joins TRBV7-6 to TRBJ1-1; D call uncertain. From germline, CDR1 is SGHVS and CDR2 FNYEAQ. V lost 1 base and J lost 7, with 16 bases in between. CDR3 length equals 15 residues. CDR3 nucleotide sequence: TGTGCCAGCAGCTTAGATGGGCCCCTATTCCTTGAAGCTTTCTTT. Its translation is CASSLDGPLFLEAFF.

This clonotype was counted a single time. This rearrangement joins TRBV7-9 to TRBJ1-4, with TRBD1 identical over 7 bases. The V and J ends lost 5 bases and 8 bases, in that order; junction bases with no gene match: 11. The CDR3 is 15 residues long. Per the germline V gene, CDR1 is SEHNR and CDR2 is FQNEAQ (reference sequence). CDR3 sequence: CASSLNRGVGEKLFF. In DNA form, the CDR3 reads TGTGCCAGCAGCCTAAACAGGGGAGTAGGAGAAAAACTGTTTTTT. The full variable domain, its missing parts supplied by reference TRBV7-9 and TRBJ1-4, is DTGVSQNPRHKITKRGQNVTFRCDPISEHNRLYWYRQTLGQGPEFLTYFQNEAQLEKSRLLSDRFSAERPKGSFSTLEIQRTEQGDSAMYLCASSLNRGVGEKLFFGSGTQLSVL.

This clonotype was seen a handful of times. The rearrangement uses TRBV27 and TRBJ2-1, with 13 positions matching TRBD2. The germline V gene has CDR1 MNHEY and CDR2 SMNVEV (reference sequence). J was trimmed by 10 bases and V by 6 bases; bases with no gene match: 9. There are 15 residues in the CDR3. The CDR3 DNA sequence: TGTGCCAGCAGAGTCGGGACTAGCGGGAATCGGGAGCAGTTCTTC. Its translation is CASRVGTSGNREQFF.

The J gene is TRBJ2-7, the V gene TRBV12-3 or TRBV12-4, with D tentatively TRBD2 (6 bases). The CDR3 spans 16 residues. Deletions cut 6 bases from V and 3 bases from J, with 21 bases between. The CDR3 DNA reads as TGTGCCAGCAGCGGAGGGCCCGGGACTCACGGCTACGAGCAGTACTTC. Translated, it gives CASSGGPGTHGYEQYF.

The chain links TRBV12-3 or TRBV12-4 to TRBJ2-3; D unclear. This CDR3 contains 16 residues. The germline V and J ends were trimmed by 1 base and 0 bases, with 11 bases remaining between them. Written as DNA, the CDR3 is TGTGCCAGCAGTTTAGATCAAGGTCCTAGCACAGATACGCAGTATTTT. Protein sequence: CASSLDQGPSTDTQYF.

The J gene is TRBJ1-4, the V gene TRBV5-6; D is undetermined. The CDR3 spans 14 residues. Trimming left V 0 bases short and J 5 bases short, with 8 bases between. Looked up from germline, CDR1 is SGHDT and CDR2 is YYEEEE. The CDR3 is CASSLGRPNEKLFF. CDR3 sequence (DNA): TGTGCCAGCAGCTTGGGACGCCCAAATGAAAAACTGTTTTTT.

The rearrangement joins TRBV20-1 to TRBJ2-1, with TRBD2 matching over 12 bases. CDR3 length: 14 residues. Trimming cost V 5 bases and J 3 bases; bases outside gene matches: 2. The germline CDR1 and CDR2 sequences are DFQATT and SNEGSKA (reference sequence). This CDR3 reads CSAPTSGSYNEQFF. CDR3 DNA: TGCAGTGCTCCGACTAGCGGGAGCTACAATGAGCAGTTCTTC.